These T cell receptor beta chains were read from a single sample in a study of cytomegalovirus exposure and HLA in healthy donors. The data were produced by immunoSEQ multiplex PCR, yet TCRdb's version contains in-frame clones alone and is incomplete. Of 150,000 to 200,000 clones in the sample, approximately 81% were seen once. Sequencing was done on a sample of PBMCs. These receptors all come from a woman under 30 in good health and CMV-seropositive. Both conserved end residues are part of each CDR3. Each record gives: clone size, CDR3 length, D gene, J gene, V gene, CDR3 DNA, CDR3 protein. D genes are given only for firm matches. The listing skips clone size in some rows; elsewhere it reads once, few, many or a size class.

clone_size: .
cdr3_length: 15
d_call: .
j_call: TRBJ2-2
v_call: TRBV5-1
cdr3_nt: TGCGCCAGCAGCTTGCCCGCGGGTATGACCGGGGAGCTGTTTTTT
cdr3_aa: CASSLPAGMTGELFF

clone_size: .
cdr3_length: 18
d_call: TRBD1
j_call: TRBJ2-1
v_call: TRBV2
cdr3_nt: TGTGCCAGCATGCGGGACAGGGGGCCTTGGAGCTCCTACAATGAGCAGTTCTTC
cdr3_aa: CASMRDRGPWSSYNEQFF

clone_size: .
cdr3_length: 12
d_call: .
j_call: TRBJ2-1
v_call: TRBV5-6
cdr3_nt: TGTGCCAGCAGCTGGGACCGGGACACGCAGTTCTTC
cdr3_aa: CASSWDRDTQFF

clone_size: .
cdr3_length: 15
d_call: .
j_call: TRBJ1-1
v_call: TRBV11-3
cdr3_nt: TGTGCCAGCAGCTTATTTGGGGAGGTGAGCACTGAAGCTTTCTTT
cdr3_aa: CASSLFGEVSTEAFF

clone_size: .
cdr3_length: 15
d_call: TRBD2
j_call: TRBJ2-7
v_call: TRBV27
cdr3_nt: TGTGCCAGCAGTTTAGGTTTCGGGGGGGCCTACGAGCAGTACTTC
cdr3_aa: CASSLGFGGAYEQYF

clone_size: .
cdr3_length: 17
d_call: TRBD1
j_call: TRBJ2-1
v_call: TRBV5-5
cdr3_nt: TGTGCCAGCAGCTGGGACCGGGACAGGGGGGAATACAATGAGCAGTTCTTC
cdr3_aa: CASSWDRDRGEYNEQFF

clone_size: .
cdr3_length: 15
d_call: .
j_call: TRBJ2-7
v_call: TRBV12-2
cdr3_nt: TGTGCAAGTCGCTTAGCGCGGGGGAACACCTACGAGCAGTACTTC
cdr3_aa: CASRLARGNTYEQYF

clone_size: once
cdr3_length: 14
d_call: TRBD2
j_call: TRBJ2-7
v_call: TRBV9
cdr3_nt: TGTGCCAGCAGCCCACGACTAGCGGGGCCCGAGCAGTACTTC
cdr3_aa: CASSPRLAGPEQYF

clone_size: .
cdr3_length: 21
d_call: .
j_call: TRBJ1-1
v_call: TRBV28
cdr3_nt: TGTGCCAGCAGCCCCCTCTATTGGGGGAGGGCCCTCGGAGTGCCCCACACTGAAGCTTTCTTT
cdr3_aa: CASSPLYWGRALGVPHTEAFF

clone_size: .
cdr3_length: 16
d_call: TRBD2
j_call: TRBJ2-1
v_call: TRBV6-1
cdr3_nt: TGTGCCAGCAGTGAAGCGGGCGGGGGGCCCTACAATGAGCAGTTCTTC
cdr3_aa: CASSEAGGGPYNEQFF

clone_size: .
cdr3_length: 16
d_call: TRBD1
j_call: TRBJ1-5
v_call: TRBV4-1
cdr3_nt: TGCGCCAGCAGCCCCGAGGGACAGGTTTGGAATCAGCCCCAGCATTTT
cdr3_aa: CASSPEGQVWNQPQHF

clone_size: .
cdr3_length: 13
d_call: TRBD1
j_call: TRBJ1-1
v_call: TRBV6-5
cdr3_nt: TGTGCCAGCAGTCTCCAAGGGGGCGCAGAAGCTTTCTTT
cdr3_aa: CASSLQGGAEAFF

clone_size: once
cdr3_length: 15
d_call: .
j_call: TRBJ2-3
v_call: TRBV5-1
cdr3_nt: TGCGCCAGCAGCTTGGAGGGGGCCGGGGGAGATACGCAGTATTTT
cdr3_aa: CASSLEGAGGDTQYF

clone_size: .
cdr3_length: 15
d_call: .
j_call: TRBJ2-5
v_call: TRBV4-3
cdr3_nt: TGCGCCAGCAGCCAGGGGGCTAGCCCTCGGGAGACCCAGTACTTC
cdr3_aa: CASSQGASPRETQYF

clone_size: .
cdr3_length: 15
d_call: .
j_call: TRBJ2-2
v_call: TRBV19
cdr3_nt: TGTGCCAGTAGTATAGTTTTAGTGAACACCGGGGAGCTGTTTTTT
cdr3_aa: CASSIVLVNTGELFF

clone_size: once
cdr3_length: 14
d_call: .
j_call: TRBJ1-1
v_call: TRBV4-1
cdr3_nt: TGCGCCAGCAGTCTCGAAGGCGGGGGAGGAGAAGCTTTCTTT
cdr3_aa: CASSLEGGGGEAFF

clone_size: .
cdr3_length: 14
d_call: TRBD1
j_call: TRBJ1-6
v_call: TRBV6-5
cdr3_nt: TGTGCCAGCAGATTACAGGGGTATAATTCACCCCTCCACTTT
cdr3_aa: CASRLQGYNSPLHF

clone_size: .
cdr3_length: 13
d_call: .
j_call: TRBJ1-1
v_call: TRBV6-5
cdr3_nt: TGTGCCAGCAGCCTAAACAGGAACACTGAAGCTTTCTTT
cdr3_aa: CASSLNRNTEAFF

clone_size: .
cdr3_length: 15
d_call: TRBD2
j_call: TRBJ2-7
v_call: TRBV5-1
cdr3_nt: TGCGCCAGCAGTTCCGGGAGGACCCTCTCCTACGAGCAGTACTTC
cdr3_aa: CASSSGRTLSYEQYF

clone_size: .
cdr3_length: 16
d_call: TRBD2
j_call: TRBJ2-7
v_call: TRBV4-1
cdr3_nt: TGCGCCAGCAGCCAAAGCGTCTCGGGGGGATCCTACGAGCAGTACTTC
cdr3_aa: CASSQSVSGGSYEQYF

clone_size: .
cdr3_length: 16
d_call: TRBD2
j_call: TRBJ2-7
v_call: TRBV5-1
cdr3_nt: TGCGCCAGCAGCTGGGGGATGTTTAGCGGGGGACTAGAGCAGTACTTC
cdr3_aa: CASSWGMFSGGLEQYF

clone_size: .
cdr3_length: 16
d_call: .
j_call: TRBJ1-1
v_call: TRBV7-2
cdr3_nt: TGTGCCAGCAGCTCCACGCCCATGGGCTACGAGTCTGAAGCTTTCTTT
cdr3_aa: CASSSTPMGYESEAFF

clone_size: once
cdr3_length: 15
d_call: TRBD1
j_call: TRBJ2-1
v_call: TRBV19
cdr3_nt: TGTGCCAGTAGTCCGAGGGACAGTGGGTACAATGAGCAGTTCTTC
cdr3_aa: CASSPRDSGYNEQFF

clone_size: .
cdr3_length: 15
d_call: .
j_call: TRBJ1-2
v_call: TRBV7-9
cdr3_nt: TGTGCCAGCAGCCCGGAGGAGGGGACCATCTATGGCTACACCTTC
cdr3_aa: CASSPEEGTIYGYTF

clone_size: .
cdr3_length: 14
d_call: .
j_call: TRBJ1-1
v_call: TRBV7-9
cdr3_nt: TGTGCCAGCAGCTTAGCGCACGGGAACACTGAAGCTTTCTTT
cdr3_aa: CASSLAHGNTEAFF

clone_size: .
cdr3_length: 14
d_call: .
j_call: TRBJ2-1
v_call: TRBV5-6
cdr3_nt: TGTGCCAGCAGCTTCACTACCCCCAACAATGAGCAGTTCTTC
cdr3_aa: CASSFTTPNNEQFF

clone_size: .
cdr3_length: 17
d_call: TRBD1
j_call: TRBJ1-1
v_call: TRBV11-1
cdr3_nt: TGTGCCAGCCGCCGGCGGACAGGAGGCATCATGAACACTGAAGCTTTCTTT
cdr3_aa: CASRRRTGGIMNTEAFF

clone_size: .
cdr3_length: 15
d_call: TRBD1
j_call: TRBJ1-2
v_call: TRBV4-2
cdr3_nt: TGTGCCAGCAGCCAAGAGGACAGGGGAAGAAATGGCTACACCTTC
cdr3_aa: CASSQEDRGRNGYTF

clone_size: .
cdr3_length: 15
d_call: .
j_call: TRBJ1-1
v_call: TRBV13
cdr3_nt: TGTGCCAGCAGCTTAGGCAGGCTTTTGAACACTGAAGCTTTCTTT
cdr3_aa: CASSLGRLLNTEAFF